This T cell receptor (beta chain) appears in the sequencing data of a study of T-cell memory formation after mild COVID-19. The study, taken as a whole, reports: CD4+ bias marked clones expanding day 15 to 37, unlike balanced contracting clones. Clones which contracted sat mainly in CM and EM if CD4+, and in EMRA if CD8+. Prior to infection, memory already included some responding clones, suggesting cross-reactive memory joined.

Regarding this clonotype: Its antigen remains unidentified.

TCRdb redid the calling of the 5' RACE reads with MiXCR, one entry per CDR3 protein. The sample holds hundreds of thousands of distinct CDR3 sequences; about 17% are singletons and the top ten take about 23%. The sample comprised PBMCs or a T cell subset sorted from them (not recorded which). The TCR sequence derives from a young man who had mild COVID-19 (a few samples of this study predate the infection). Cell type and time point are not known.

The CDR3 coding sequence is TGTGCCACCAGTGTCCCGCGCCAGGGTGCTGACGGCTACACCTTC. It translates to CATSVPRQGADGYTF. The V and J genes are TRBV24-1 and TRBJ1-2; TRBD1 might be the D (5 bases). CDR1 KGHDR and CDR2 SFDVKD come from the germline V gene. V lost 5 bases to trimming and J lost 8 bases, with 20 bases between them. The CDR3 spans 15 residues.